This is a list of T cell receptor beta chains from one sample in a study of regulatory T cells in long-lasting Graves disease. One entry per CDR3 protein results from TCRdb running MiXCR on the multiplex PCR reads. The sample lists around 320,000 distinct CDR3 sequences; approximately 16% were seen once. A further study also used this sample, focusing on T cells in Graves' hyperthyroidism and ophthalmopathy.

The input for sequencing was peripheral blood mononuclear cells (PBMCs), taken at new diagnosis, from a patient treated with antithyroid drugs. Source of these receptors: a man aged 40-55 years with Graves disease. Each CDR3 is given with its conserved first and last residue. The order of the fields is V gene, clone size, D gene, J gene, CDR3 length, CDR3 protein, CDR3 DNA. A D gene is named only where the DNA matches it firmly. Not all rows give a size; the values are once, few, many and, for expanded clones, a class.

>TRBV14|NA|NA|TRBJ2-7|15
CASSQGGDRLYEQYF
TGTGCCAGCAGCCAAGGCGGCGACAGACTCTACGAGCAGTACTTC
>TRBV20-1|NA|NA|TRBJ1-1|12
CSANRALGRAFF
TGCAGTGCCAACAGGGCACTGGGGCGAGCTTTCTTT
>TRBV3-1|NA|TRBD2|TRBJ2-7|17
CASSAPRMGRGSYEQYF
TGTGCCAGCAGCGCTCCACGGATGGGGAGGGGTTCCTACGAGCAGTACTTC
>TRBV2|few|NA|TRBJ2-5|12
CASRRGAETQYF
TGTGCCAGCAGGAGGGGCGCGGAGACCCAGTACTTC
>TRBV27|few|NA|TRBJ1-6|16
CASSPFGGAGNSPLHF
TGTGCCAGCAGTCCGTTCGGGGGGGCTGGGAATTCACCCCTCCACTTT
>TRBV2|many|TRBD2|TRBJ2-3|14
CASSDSGGADTQYF
TGTGCCAGCAGTGATAGCGGGGGGGCAGATACGCAGTATTTT
>TRBV29-1|NA|NA|TRBJ1-1|12
CSVIQENTEAFF
TGCAGTGTTATACAGGAGAACACTGAAGCTTTCTTT
>TRBV5-5|NA|NA|TRBJ2-7|13
CASSLERIYEQYF
TGTGCCAGCAGCTTAGAAAGGATCTACGAGCAGTACTTC
>TRBV12-3/TRBV12-4|many|TRBD1|TRBJ2-7|13
CASRRGQDYEQYF
TGTGCCAGCAGGCGAGGACAGGATTACGAGCAGTACTTC
>TRBV11-3|many|NA|TRBJ2-1|13
CASSLRTYNEQFF
TGTGCCAGCAGCTTAAGGACCTACAATGAGCAGTTCTTC
>TRBV28|many|TRBD1|TRBJ2-5|17
CASSSLWDRRDQETQYF
TGTGCCAGCAGTTCCCTCTGGGACAGGCGCGACCAAGAGACCCAGTACTTC
>TRBV6-1|many|TRBD2|TRBJ2-3|14
CASSRGWAGGTQYF
TGTGCCAGCAGTCGAGGGTGGGCGGGGGGTACGCAGTATTTT
>TRBV2|many|NA|TRBJ2-7|12
CASMGRSYEQYF
TGTGCCAGCATGGGCAGGTCCTACGAGCAGTACTTC
>TRBV4-2|NA|NA|TRBJ2-3|15
CASSQDSPPSDTQYF
TGTGCCAGCAGCCAAGATTCCCCGCCCTCTGATACGCAGTATTTT
>TRBV5-1|few|TRBD2|TRBJ2-7|16
CASSLMFTSGTYEQYF
TGCGCCAGCAGCTTGATGTTTACTAGCGGCACCTACGAGCAGTACTTC
>TRBV7-6|NA|NA|TRBJ2-6|15
CASSARGAGANVLTF
TGTGCCAGCAGCGCGCGGGGCGCTGGGGCCAACGTCCTGACTTTC